The following is a T cell receptor beta chain sequence with its context. Its antigen is not known. The source of the sample is a study of CD8 T cells in ankylosing spondylitis. Whole-study findings and limits: Within matched ankylosing spondylitis synovial fluid, disease-linked clones were reportedly significantly enriched. Earlier literature documents some of the motif variants in reactive arthritis synovial fluid and blood. Disease-linked clones were CD8+ and relatively rare in peripheral blood.

V was pared by 3 bases and J by 12 bases, with 3 bases of the junction left unmatched. Per the germline V gene, CDR1 is DFQATT and CDR2 is SNEGSKA (reference sequence). The CDR3 covers 12 residues. TCRdb recomputed calls from the 5' RACE reads with MiXCR, one row per CDR3 protein. The sample records 230,000 or so distinct CDR3 sequences, roughly a quarter being singletons. Input material: blood, either unsorted or a sorted T cell fraction (not recorded which). The genes are TRBV20-1 and TRBJ2-6; 9 bases agree with TRBD1. The receptor was isolated from a male donor with ankylosing spondylitis or in good health (not recorded which). For the CDR3, the DNA is TGCAGTGCTAGTGGGACAGGGATCGTCCTGACTTTC. Residues: CSASGTGIVLTF.